The count of the clone carrying this T cell receptor (beta chain) is one. These data come from a study of blood T cell repertoires in COVID-19. Study overall: Spain, Italy and the United States supplied samples that represented acute and convalescent COVID-19. PBMCs, B-cell-depleted T cells, or T cells were the source of the cDNA or gDNA that made up the material.

The authors' processing: Reference gene primer amplification gave nucleated cell count estimates. Repertoires were generated with immunoSEQ multiplex PCR, while TCRdb's copy carries only in-frame clones and drops some. The V and J calls and clone size are taken from that table; D and trimming were inferred from the DNA. The repertoire has under 300,000 clones, approximately 80% of them found once; the top ten carry roughly 4%. With V trimmed by 4 bases and J by 0 bases, 11 bases remained unmatched. Germline V gives CDR1 ENHRY, CDR2 SYGVKD. The length of the CDR3 is 17 residues. Sample: peripheral blood. This receptor was identified in a woman between 40 and 50 years old with active or convalescent COVID-19. J is TRBJ1-2 and V is TRBV10-3, with 7 nucleotides matching TRBD1. The CDR3 spells CAISGTGPTGANYGYTF. The CDR3, as DNA: TGTGCCATCAGTGGGACAGGTCCTACCGGAGCTAACTATGGCTACACCTTC.